This T cell receptor beta chain came from a study of T cell repertoires in cytomegalovirus infection. From the reads, TCRdb called clonotypes with MiXCR, one entry per CDR3 protein. The sample records some 920,000 distinct CDR3 sequences, 31% being singletons. To note about this clonotype: The antigen remains unidentified.

This CDR3 has 14 amino acids. CDR1 is MNHEY and CDR2 is SMNVEV in the germline V gene (reference sequence). J gave up 4 bases and V 4 bases, and 5 bases lay outside the gene matches. The receptor was isolated from a human donor in good health (CMV status not recorded). Some clones in this sample may be carry-over from other donors' samples. This sample comprised cultured CD8+ T cells from PBMCs, obtained from culture after CMV antigen stimulation. The chain uses TRBV27 and TRBJ1-1, with 8 bases matching TRBD1. The CDR3 nucleotides are TGTGCCAGCAGTTCCCCCAGGGGGCGCACTGAAGCTTTCTTT. Its protein product is CASSSPRGRTEAFF.